The 10 T cell receptor beta chains given below trace back to one sample, sequenced in a study of beta chain features in type 1 diabetes. Every isolated RNA sample was fully reverse transcribed, so sequencing captured expressed TCRB transcripts. Data came from immunoSEQ multiplex PCR; TCRdb stores just in-frame clones and leaves some out. This sample carries approximately 150,000 clones, just over 9% of them seen once, and the ten largest clones take 2.3%. Sequencing used central memory CD4+ T cells from blood. The receptors were sampled from a woman aged 18 to 35 in good health.

V is TRBV7-3 and J is TRBJ1-1; D not resolved. The CDR3 is made up of 13 amino acids. Between the trimmed V and J ends, which lost 5 bases and 1 base, there was a span of 8 bases. Germline V gives CDR1 SGHTA, CDR2 FQGTGA. CDR3 sequence: CASSLLRNTEAFF. CDR3 coding DNA: TGTGCCAGCAGCCTCCTGCGGAACACTGAAGCTTTCTTT.

This chain joins TRBV7-2 and TRBJ1-6; D perhaps matches TRBD1 (6 bases). V lost 2 bases and J 7 bases, leaving 12 bases between the germline ends. This CDR3 region has 15 residues. The V gene's germline CDR1 is SGHTA and CDR2 FQGNSA. The CDR3 here is CASSLSYRGNSPLHF. DNA of the CDR3: TGTGCCAGCAGCTTATCTTATAGGGGGAATTCACCCCTCCACTTT.

V gene TRBV7-9 combines with J gene TRBJ1-1; 7 bases are a match to TRBD1. Trimming at V came to 6 bases and at J to 3 bases, leaving 7 bases not matched to a gene. The CDR3 has 14 amino acids. Germline V gene sequence: CDR1 SEHNR, CDR2 FQNEAQ (reference sequence). DNA of the CDR3: TGTGCCAGCAGATACCGTGACAGGGACACTGAAGCTTTCTTT. It specifies CASRYRDRDTEAFF. The full variable domain, completed using reference TRBV7-9 and TRBJ1-1, is DTGVSQNPRHKITKRGQNVTFRCDPISEHNRLYWYRQTLGQGPEFLTYFQNEAQLEKSRLLSDRFSAERPKGSFSTLEIQRTEQGDSAMYLCASRYRDRDTEAFFGQGTRLTVV.

The V gene is TRBV6-6, the J gene TRBJ2-7; 8 positions match TRBD1. With 2 bases clipped from V and 1 base from J, the junction kept 7 bases outside the gene matches. Germline lookup yields CDR1 MNHNY and CDR2 SVGAGI (reference sequence). The CDR3 length is 16 residues. CDR3 loop: CASSYQGRGPSYEQYF. CDR3 DNA: TGTGCCAGCAGTTACCAAGGCAGGGGGCCGTCCTACGAGCAGTACTTC.

There are a few counts of this clone. The genes are TRBV6-6 and TRBJ2-7, with TRBD1 matching over 9 bases. Germline V gene sequence: CDR1 MNHNY, CDR2 SVGAGI (reference sequence). The junction had 2 bases not matched to a gene; V was cut back by 5 bases and J by 3 bases. The CDR3 is 13 amino acids. CDR3 DNA: TGTGCCAGCAGTCCGACAGGGGGCTACGAGCAGTACTTC. Protein product: CASSPTGGYEQYF.

This clone has more than one count but fewer than ten. The genes are TRBV7-2 and TRBJ2-3; TRBD2 aligns across 8 bases. This CDR3 is 15 amino acids long. The V gene end was trimmed by 4 bases and the J gene end by 2 bases; junction bases not matched to a gene: 5. Germline assignment: CDR1 SGHTA and CDR2 FQGNSA. The CDR3 protein is CASSYSGDATDTQYF. DNA for the CDR3: TGTGCCAGCAGCTATAGCGGGGACGCCACAGATACGCAGTATTTT.

The V and J genes are TRBV11-2 and TRBJ2-7; TRBD1 agrees at 8 bases. The CDR3 is 15 amino acids. V lost 1 base and J lost 2; bases outside the gene matches: 4. The germline CDR1 and CDR2 sequences are SGHAT and FQNNGV. CDR3 DNA sequence: TGTGCCAGCAGCTTAGGGACAGGGAGGACCTACGAGCAGTACTTC. Its translation is CASSLGTGRTYEQYF.

This clone has at least ten counts. The V gene is TRBV4-2, the J gene TRBJ2-1; the match to TRBD2 covers 7 bases. Germline V lookup: CDR1 LGHNA, CDR2 YNFKEQ. Trimming cost V 4 bases and J 7 bases; bases outside gene matches: 7. This CDR3 has 14 amino acids. The CDR3 nucleotides are TGTGCCAGCAGCCGGCGACTAGCTGGGAATGAGCAGTTCTTC. This codes for CASSRRLAGNEQFF.

This clone was seen more than once but under ten times. V usage is TRBV7-2 and J usage is TRBJ1-2, with TRBD1 identical over 7 bases. Per germline, CDR1 SGHTA and CDR2 FQGNSA. CDR3 length: 15 amino acids. Germline trimming cut 5 bases from V and 4 bases from J; bases unmatched to any gene: 10. CDR3 residues: CASSIGSQGFYGYTF. CDR3 DNA: TGTGCCAGCAGCATCGGTTCACAGGGGTTCTATGGCTACACCTTC.

This chain connects TRBV6-6 to TRBJ1-4; D uncertain. Trimming took 0 bases from V and 8 from J, leaving 10 bases between them. CDR3 size: 14 residues. In germline, CDR1 is MNHNY, CDR2 SVGAGI (reference sequence). The CDR3 protein is CASSYSQLNEKLFF. As DNA, the CDR3 is TGTGCCAGCAGTTACTCTCAACTAAACGAAAAACTGTTTTTT.